This T cell receptor beta chain was recovered during a study of siplizumab effects on memory and regulatory T cells. Findings and caveats of the study: Some alloreactive sequences were traceable to unstimulated CD4+ memory cells, and siplizumab significantly reduced them. Under siplizumab, an average about 70% of mappable alloreactive CD4+ clones were Treg-derived, compared with approximately 27% in controls. Left unconfirmed was the suppressive function of proliferating Tregs from siplizumab cultures. Alloreactive clones mapping to unstimulated subsets formed only a minor fraction.

As concerns this clone: Its antigen remains unidentified.

Between the trimmed V and J ends, which lost 1 base and 2 bases, there was a span of 6 bases. CDR1 is SGHDT and CDR2 is YYEEEE in the germline V gene. This CDR3 is 13 amino acids long. Data came from immunoSEQ multiplex PCR; TCRdb stores just in-frame clones and leaves some out. The repertoire holds about 110,000 clones, with just over 90% as singletons. The clonotype comes from a human donor in good health. This chain joins TRBV5-6 and TRBJ1-2; D remains ambiguous. The sequenced material came from Tregs sorted from blood. The CDR3 spells CASSLNINYGYTF. As DNA, the CDR3 is TGTGCCAGCAGCTTGAACATCAACTATGGCTACACCTTC.